The clone carrying this TCR beta chain was seen just once. The data were obtained in a study of control samples from healthy donors and cancer patients. Assay used: immunoSEQ multiplex PCR; TCRdb lists only in-frame clones, some missing. The table records over 65,000 clones, approximately 88% of them present only once. The CDR3 runs to 13 residues. CDR1 SNHLY and CDR2 FYNNEI come from the germline V gene. Trimming removed 9 bases from V and 2 bases from J, with 13 bases in between. Source material: PBMCs. The V and J genes are TRBV2 and TRBJ1-1; D unresolved. This sequence originates from a woman aged 45-65 years with colorectal cancer. CDR3 nucleotides: TGTGCCAGAACCACTTACCCTAACACTGAAGCTTTCTTT. This codes for CARTTYPNTEAFF.